Each of the 5 T cell receptor beta chains below was sequenced from the same sample in a study of cytomegalovirus exposure and HLA in healthy donors. 60 Vbeta and 13 Jbeta primers were used in PCR. The assay was immunoSEQ multiplex PCR, and TCRdb's table has in-frame clones only and misses some. This table holds roughly 160,000 clones, roughly 80% found once. Sequenced material: PBMCs. The receptors were sampled from a middle-aged man in good health and CMV-seropositive.

The chain recombines TRBV6-1 with TRBJ1-6; D may be TRBD1 (5 bases). Deletions cut 2 bases from V and 7 bases from J, with 12 bases between. The length of the CDR3 is 15 residues. CDR1 is MNHNS, CDR2 SASEGT, per germline. The CDR3: CASSELQGRNSPLHF. The CDR3 region has the DNA TGTGCCAGCAGTGAACTTCAGGGCCGAAATTCACCCCTCCACTTT.

The CDR3 sequence: CASSLGNMNEQFF. CDR3 DNA sequence: TGTGCCAGCAGCTTAGGTAATATGAATGAGCAGTTCTTC. The rearrangement uses TRBV11-2 and TRBJ2-1, with unresolved D. Germline V CDR1 and CDR2: SGHAT, FQNNGV. V shed 1 base and J shed 7 bases, with 8 bases lying between them. The CDR3 contains 13 residues.

V is TRBV7-6 and J is TRBJ2-1; the match to TRBD1 covers 8 bases. The germline V gene encodes CDR1 SGHVS and CDR2 FNYEAQ. CDR3 length: 13 amino acids. V shed 8 bases, J shed 5 bases, and the junction held 5 bases outside the gene matches. CDR3 bases: TGTGCCAGCCGACAGGGGTCCCACAATGAGCAGTTCTTC. It translates to CASRQGSHNEQFF.

This clone was seen only once. The chain uses TRBV6-6 and TRBJ2-7, with D maybe TRBD1 (5 bases). V gave up 6 bases and J gave up 6 bases, with 15 bases separating them. The CDR3 covers 13 residues. Per germline, CDR1 MNHNY and CDR2 SVGAGI (reference sequence). This chain's CDR3 is CASRESGLGEQYF. CDR3 nucleotide sequence: TGTGCCAGCAGGGAGTCAGGGTTGGGCGAGCAGTACTTC.

This sequence joins TRBV7-2 and TRBJ2-1; D is possibly TRBD1 (5 bases). V lost 4 bases, J lost 0 bases, and 13 bases lay in between. Germline V lookup: CDR1 SGHTA, CDR2 FQGNSA. This CDR3 spans 16 amino acids. The CDR3 is CASSSSGLSSYNEQFF. CDR3 nucleotide sequence: TGTGCCAGCAGCTCCTCAGGGTTGAGCTCCTACAATGAGCAGTTCTTC. Full variable domain (missing parts from reference TRBV7-2 and TRBJ2-1): GAGVSQSPSNKVTEKGKDVELRCDPISGHTALYWYRQSLGQGLEFLIYFQGNSAPDKSGLPSDRFSAERTGGSVSTLTIQRTQQEDSAVYLCASSSSGLSSYNEQFFGPGTRLTVL.